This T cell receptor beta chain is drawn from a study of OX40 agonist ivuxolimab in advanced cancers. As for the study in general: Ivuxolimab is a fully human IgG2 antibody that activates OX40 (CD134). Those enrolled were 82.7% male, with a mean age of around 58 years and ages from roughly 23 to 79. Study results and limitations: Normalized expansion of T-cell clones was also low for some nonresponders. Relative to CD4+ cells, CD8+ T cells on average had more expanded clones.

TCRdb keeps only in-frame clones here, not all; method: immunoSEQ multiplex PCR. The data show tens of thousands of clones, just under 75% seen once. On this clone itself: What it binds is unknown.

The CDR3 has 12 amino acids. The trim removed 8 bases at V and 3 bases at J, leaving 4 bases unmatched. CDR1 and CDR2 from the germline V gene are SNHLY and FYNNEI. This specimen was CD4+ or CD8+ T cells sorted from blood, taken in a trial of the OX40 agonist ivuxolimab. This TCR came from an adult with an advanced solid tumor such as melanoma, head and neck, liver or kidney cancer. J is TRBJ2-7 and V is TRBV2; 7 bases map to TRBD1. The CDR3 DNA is TGTGCCAGCGGGACAGTACGCTACGAGCAGTACTTC. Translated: CASGTVRYEQYF.